The 14 T cell receptor beta chains listed next were all sequenced from one sample in a study of cytomegalovirus exposure and HLA in healthy donors. Sequencing was performed with immunoSEQ multiplex PCR; in TCRdb, only in-frame clones are kept and a portion is missing. The data contain about 220,000 clones, around 88% of them singletons. The sample consisted of PBMCs. The receptors come from a woman in her late teens or twenties in good health and CMV-seronegative.

The V gene is TRBV27, the J gene TRBJ2-6, with a weak D call TRBD2 (5 bases). The CDR3 covers 16 residues. Between the trimmed V and J ends, which lost 6 bases and 4 bases, there was a span of 16 bases. The germline CDR1 and CDR2 sequences are MNHEY and SMNVEV (reference sequence). Here the CDR3 DNA reads TGTGCCAGCAGGCGGACTGGGTTTGGGGGGGCCAACGTCCTGACTTTC. It translates to CASRRTGFGGANVLTF.

The chain carries TRBV4-1 and TRBJ2-7; 7 bases map to TRBD2. J was trimmed by 7 bases and V by 3 bases; bases with no gene match: 6. The length of the CDR3 is 13 residues. In germline, CDR1 is MGHRA, CDR2 YSYEKL. This CDR3 reads CASSQMGGFEQYF. The DNA for the CDR3 is TGCGCCAGCAGCCAGATGGGGGGGTTTGAGCAGTACTTC.

The chain carries TRBV6-5 and TRBJ2-7; no definite D call. This CDR3 has 13 residues. V gave up 6 bases and J gave up 0 bases, with 9 bases separating them. Germline CDR1 is MNHEY and CDR2 is SVGAGI. The CDR3 sequence: CASSLLISYEQYF. DNA for the CDR3: TGTGCCAGCAGCCTCCTAATCTCCTACGAGCAGTACTTC.

The chain joins TRBV2 to TRBJ2-5; D is unclear. In germline, CDR1 is SNHLY, CDR2 FYNNEI. V lost 6 bases and J 2 bases, leaving 13 bases between the germline ends. The CDR3 consists of 14 residues. CDR3 DNA: TGTGCCAGCAGCGGTTCAACGCGGCAAGAGACCCAGTACTTC. This sequence encodes CASSGSTRQETQYF.

The CDR3 bases are TGCAGTGCTACGACCCAGGGGGAGCAGTTCTTC. It yields the protein CSATTQGEQFF. The chain joins TRBV20-1 to TRBJ2-1, with D tentatively TRBD1 (6 bases). V gave up 4 bases and J gave up 10 bases, with 11 bases separating them. There are 11 residues in the CDR3. Germline V lookup: CDR1 DFQATT, CDR2 SNEGSKA (reference sequence).

The J gene is TRBJ2-1, the V gene TRBV5-1; 7 bases match TRBD2. The CDR3 has 15 amino acids. Germline lookup yields CDR1 SGHRS and CDR2 YFSETQ. Trimming at V came to 4 bases and at J to 8 bases, leaving 12 bases not matched to a gene. CDR3 amino acids: CASSPPASGKHEQFF. DNA of the CDR3: TGCGCCAGCAGCCCCCCGGCTAGCGGCAAACATGAGCAGTTCTTC.

This rearrangement joins TRBV6-4 to TRBJ1-5; D might be TRBD1 (5 bases). The CDR3 consists of 13 residues. Per the germline V gene, CDR1 is MRHNA and CDR2 is SNTAGT. V lost 6 bases to trimming and J lost 3 bases, with 9 bases between them. The CDR3 bases are TGTGCCAGCAGCCAGGGTTCCAATCAGCCCCAGCATTTT. Translation gives CASSQGSNQPQHF.

The chain uses TRBV11-2 and TRBJ2-1, with 9 bases fitting TRBD1. Germline CDR1 reads SGHAT; CDR2 reads FQNNGV. Unmatched junction bases numbered 5, after V lost 5 bases and J lost 3 bases. The CDR3 covers 15 residues. CDR3 DNA: TGTGCCAGCAGCCCCCCGGGACAGGGCTACAATGAGCAGTTCTTC. Its translation is CASSPPGQGYNEQFF.

The CDR3 DNA follows: TGTGCCAGCAGCGACGCAGACGGGTTCTCTGGAAACACCATATATTTT. Protein sequence: CASSDADGFSGNTIYF. The chain couples TRBV28 to TRBJ1-3, with D hard to call. The CDR3 consists of 16 residues. Germline values: CDR1 MDHEN, CDR2 SYDVKM. V was shortened by 6 bases and J by 0 bases, with 15 bases between the two germline ends.

This clone was picked up a small number of times. This chain joins TRBV6-1 and TRBJ1-5; D gene uncertain. V shed 8 bases and J shed 3 bases, with 8 bases lying between them. Germline V gene sequence: CDR1 MNHNS, CDR2 SASEGT. The CDR3 has 12 residues. The CDR3 DNA sequence: TGTGCCAGCGCAGAAATCAATCAGCCCCAGCATTTT. Its translation is CASAEINQPQHF.

The gene calls are TRBV27 and TRBJ2-3; a weak D match, TRBD2 (6 bases). The germline gives CDR1 MNHEY, CDR2 SMNVEV (reference sequence). The CDR3 contains 17 residues. V was shortened by 5 bases and J by 0 bases, with 18 bases between the two germline ends. The CDR3 loop reads CASSPLGGSGSTDTQYF. In DNA, the CDR3 is TGTGCCAGCAGTCCCCTCGGGGGTAGCGGAAGCACAGATACGCAGTATTTT.

The chain uses TRBV6-6 and TRBJ2-3; the match to TRBD1 covers 8 bases. Germline lookup yields CDR1 MNHNY and CDR2 SVGAGI (reference sequence). This CDR3 region has 15 residues. V lost 1 base, J lost 0 bases, and 0 bases stayed unmatched. CDR3 DNA: TGTGCCAGCAGTTACTACAGGGGGAGCACAGATACGCAGTATTTT. Amino acids: CASSYYRGSTDTQYF.

The chain recombines TRBV5-1 with TRBJ1-2; D uncertain. Trimming stripped 5 bases from V and 3 bases from J, with 20 bases between. Germline CDR1 reads SGHRS; CDR2 reads YFSETQ. This CDR3 spans 16 amino acids. CDR3 loop: CASRDNVASRDYGYTF. The CDR3 nucleotides read TGCGCCAGCAGGGATAACGTGGCTTCCCGGGACTATGGCTACACCTTC.

V is TRBV6-5 and J is TRBJ2-2, with D tentatively TRBD1 (6 bases). V was pared by 2 bases and J by 0 bases, with 10 bases between. Germline V gene data show CDR1 as MNHEY and CDR2 as SVGAGI. This CDR3 is 16 amino acids long. The CDR3 DNA reads TGTGCCAGCAGTTACGTAGGACAGTCGAACACCGGGGAGCTGTTTTTT. It translates to CASSYVGQSNTGELFF.